Presented here are 15 T cell receptor beta chains from one specimen sequenced in a study of beta chain features in type 1 diabetes. Of the isolated RNA, all was reverse transcribed, and so the sequenced material was expressed TCRB transcripts. Method: immunoSEQ multiplex PCR; TCRdb's copy keeps in-frame clones and lacks some. The sample includes more than 100,000 clones, approximately 16% of them seen just once. What these receptors recognize is not known. The study's findings and limits: Shorter TCRB CDR3s, moderately but significantly so, were found in Type 1 diabetes patients in all four CD4+ subsets.

Sequenced input: central memory CD4+ T cells from blood. These receptors were taken from a man aged 30 to 45 with type 1 diabetes.

This clone was counted between two and nine times. The chain joins TRBV7-6 to TRBJ2-1; D is tentatively TRBD1 or TRBD2 (5 bases each). V was shortened by 2 bases and J by 9 bases, with 17 bases between the two germline ends. This CDR3 has 15 amino acids. Germline CDR1 is SGHVS and CDR2 is FNYEAQ. The CDR3 sequence is CASSLPVGTVGEQFF. The CDR3 DNA reads as TGTGCCAGCAGCTTACCTGTGGGGACGGTTGGTGAGCAGTTCTTC.

This clone has only a few counts. This chain joins TRBV7-2 and TRBJ2-1; 7 bases match TRBD2. The CDR3 covers 15 residues. V dropped 4 bases and J dropped 4; count of bases not matched to a gene: 7. Germline V CDR1 and CDR2: SGHTA, FQGNSA. CDR3 in amino acids: CASSSLGLVYNEQFF. CDR3 DNA: TGTGCCAGCAGCTCTCTTGGACTAGTGTACAATGAGCAGTTCTTC.

By proportion, this clone is medium-sized (0.01 to 0.1%). This sample includes further DNA sequences coding for the same CDR3. The chain uses TRBV25-1 and TRBJ2-1, with a weak D call TRBD1 (5 bases). The V gene's germline CDR1 is MGHDK and CDR2 SYGVNS. V shed 4 bases and J shed 8 bases, with 9 bases lying between them. The CDR3 loop spans 12 amino acids. The chain's CDR3 is CASSVQGYEQFF. The CDR3 nucleotides read TGTGCCAGCAGTGTTCAGGGATATGAGCAGTTCTTC.

The chain carries TRBV4-1 and TRBJ2-1, with 10 bases that match TRBD2. V dropped 1 base and J dropped 8; count of bases not matched to a gene: 5. Germline CDR1 and CDR2: MGHRA and YSYEKL. This CDR3 spans 15 amino acids. DNA for the CDR3: TGCGCCAGCAGCCAAGCGGTAGCGGGGGGCTATGAGCAGTTCTTC. Translation gives CASSQAVAGGYEQFF.

The J gene is TRBJ1-5, the V gene TRBV2; D is uncertain. The germline V and J ends were trimmed by 7 bases and 7 bases, with 14 bases remaining between them. The CDR3 is 13 residues long. CDR1 SNHLY and CDR2 FYNNEI come from the germline V gene. CDR3 DNA sequence: TGTGCCAGCAAATCTAGCATGATGCAGCCCCAGCATTTT. Protein sequence: CASKSSMMQPQHF.

This clone was seen only once. The chain couples TRBV19 to TRBJ1-5; TRBD1 might be the D (5 bases). Trimming removed 5 bases at V and 6 bases at J, with 14 bases between. CDR3 size: 14 residues. Germline V CDR1 and CDR2: LNHDA, SQIVND (reference sequence). The DNA for the CDR3 is TGTGCCAGTAGTCTAGCAGGGCTGTCTCAGCCCCAGCATTTT. Translating gives CASSLAGLSQPQHF.

This clone was found a few times. The chain has TRBV27 and TRBJ2-5, with 7 bases that match TRBD1. J was trimmed by 2 bases and V by 6 bases; bases with no gene match: 9. The CDR3 extends over 15 amino acids. Germline lookup yields CDR1 MNHEY and CDR2 SMNVEV (reference sequence). CDR3 region: CASSPGQVGQETQYF. The CDR3, as DNA: TGTGCCAGCAGCCCCGGACAGGTGGGGCAAGAGACCCAGTACTTC.

This clone was found a few times. The chain carries TRBV6-5 and TRBJ2-5, with a possible D match to TRBD2 (6 bases). Trimming cost V 2 bases and J 2 bases, with 15 bases left between them. Germline CDR1 reads MNHEY; CDR2 reads SVGAGI. The CDR3 covers 16 residues. The CDR3 DNA sequence: TGTGCCAGCAGTTACCGTTTCGGGGGTCTACAAGAGACCCAGTACTTC. This codes for CASSYRFGGLQETQYF.

Concerning this clone: One end of the junction is discordant with germline, which a read error may explain. The chain links TRBV7-7 to TRBJ2-1; D call uncertain. The CDR3 runs 13 residues. Germline lookup yields CDR1 SSHAT and CDR2 FNYEAQ (reference sequence). CDR3 protein: CASSLAGGDEQFF. The CDR3 DNA is TGTGCTAGCAGCTTAGCCGGCGGCGATGAGCAGTTCTTC. The whole variable domain, remainder taken from reference TRBV7-7 and TRBJ2-1, is GAGVSQSPRYKVTKRGQDVTLRCDPISSHATLYWYQQALGQGPEFLTYFNYEAQPDKSGLPSDRFSAERPEGSISTLTIQRTEQRDSAMYRCASSLAGGDEQFFGPGTRLTVL.

This clone was observed many times. V usage is TRBV4-3 and J usage is TRBJ2-1, with 12 bases fitting TRBD2. CDR1 LGHNA and CDR2 YSLEER come from the germline V gene. The CDR3 spans 16 residues. V was pared by 5 bases and J by 10 bases, with 12 bases of the junction left unmatched. CDR3 coding DNA: TGCGCCAGCAGCTCGGAATCTAGCGGGGGGGCCAGAGAGCAGTTCTTC. It encodes CASSSESSGGAREQFF.

The sample holds a few counts of this clone. V is TRBV30 and J is TRBJ2-5; possibly TRBD2 for D (5 bases). The CDR3 is 13 residues long. The germline V and J ends were trimmed by 7 bases and 3 bases, with 15 bases remaining between them. The V gene's germline CDR1 is GTSNPN and CDR2 SVGIG (reference sequence). CDR3 residues: CASIPGNEETQYF. DNA for the CDR3: TGTGCCTCCATACCGGGAAACGAAGAGACCCAGTACTTC.

The chain combines TRBV6-1 with TRBJ1-2, with D unresolved. With 4 bases removed from V and 5 bases from J, the gap between germline ends came to 8 bases. CDR1 MNHNS and CDR2 SASEGT come from the germline V gene. The CDR3 has 12 amino acids. The CDR3 DNA reads as TGTGCCAGCAGTGTGACGGAGTATGGCTACACCTTC. This encodes CASSVTEYGYTF.

This clone was seen a few times. The rearrangement joins TRBV9 to TRBJ2-7; D remains unclear. Trimming pared 0 bases from V and 0 bases from J, leaving 7 bases between. Per the germline V gene, CDR1 is SGDLS and CDR2 is YYNGEE. CDR3 length: 14 amino acids. This CDR3 is CASSVDVNSYEQYF. CDR3 in DNA: TGTGCCAGCAGCGTAGACGTTAACTCCTACGAGCAGTACTTC. Full variable domain (remainder filled in from reference TRBV9 and TRBJ2-7): DSGVTQTPKHLITATGQRVTLRCSPRSGDLSVYWYQQSLDQGLQFLIQYYNGEERAKGNILERFSAQQFPDLHSELNLSSLELGDSALYFCASSVDVNSYEQYFGPGTRLTVT.

The rearrangement joins TRBV5-1 to TRBJ2-7, with TRBD1 matching over 9 bases. The CDR3 is 16 amino acids. V lost 0 bases, J lost 1 base, and 5 bases stayed unmatched. Germline lookup yields CDR1 SGHRS and CDR2 YFSETQ. The CDR3 DNA sequence: TGCGCCAGCAGCTTGGGATCCGGGACAGGGTCCTACGAGCAGTACTTC. Its translation is CASSLGSGTGSYEQYF.

This clone appeared a few times. The chain employs TRBV9 and TRBJ2-5; 7 bases line up with TRBD1. The CDR3 contains 13 residues. Trimming cost V 3 bases and J 5 bases; bases outside gene matches: 4. From germline, CDR1 is SGDLS and CDR2 YYNGEE. CDR3 bases: TGTGCCAGCAGCGAAGGGGGCTGGGAGACCCAGTACTTC. Translating it yields CASSEGGWETQYF.